The text below deals with one TCR beta chain. Blood CD8+ and CD4+ T cells underwent high-throughput TCR beta sequencing. This record comes from a study of CD8 T cells in Susac syndrome. The CDR3 runs 13 residues. Trimming cost V 6 bases and J 11 bases; bases outside gene matches: 14. The germline V gene encodes CDR1 SQVTM and CDR2 ANQGSEA. An input of roughly 0.5 to 1 ug of RNA was subjected to reverse transcription using random hexamers. MiXCR, run by TCRdb on the immunoSEQ multiplex PCR reads, gives a single entry per CDR3 protein. The sample has 85,000 to 95,000 distinct CDR3 sequences; about 95% are singletons.

This clonotype was sampled from a human donor with Susac syndrome. The chain has TRBV29-1 and TRBJ1-1; 8 bases map to TRBD1. The material sequenced was CD4+ T cells from PBMCs. CDR3: CSVATKGTGNAFF. CDR3 in DNA: TGCAGCGTCGCCACAAAGGGGACAGGAAACGCTTTCTTT.